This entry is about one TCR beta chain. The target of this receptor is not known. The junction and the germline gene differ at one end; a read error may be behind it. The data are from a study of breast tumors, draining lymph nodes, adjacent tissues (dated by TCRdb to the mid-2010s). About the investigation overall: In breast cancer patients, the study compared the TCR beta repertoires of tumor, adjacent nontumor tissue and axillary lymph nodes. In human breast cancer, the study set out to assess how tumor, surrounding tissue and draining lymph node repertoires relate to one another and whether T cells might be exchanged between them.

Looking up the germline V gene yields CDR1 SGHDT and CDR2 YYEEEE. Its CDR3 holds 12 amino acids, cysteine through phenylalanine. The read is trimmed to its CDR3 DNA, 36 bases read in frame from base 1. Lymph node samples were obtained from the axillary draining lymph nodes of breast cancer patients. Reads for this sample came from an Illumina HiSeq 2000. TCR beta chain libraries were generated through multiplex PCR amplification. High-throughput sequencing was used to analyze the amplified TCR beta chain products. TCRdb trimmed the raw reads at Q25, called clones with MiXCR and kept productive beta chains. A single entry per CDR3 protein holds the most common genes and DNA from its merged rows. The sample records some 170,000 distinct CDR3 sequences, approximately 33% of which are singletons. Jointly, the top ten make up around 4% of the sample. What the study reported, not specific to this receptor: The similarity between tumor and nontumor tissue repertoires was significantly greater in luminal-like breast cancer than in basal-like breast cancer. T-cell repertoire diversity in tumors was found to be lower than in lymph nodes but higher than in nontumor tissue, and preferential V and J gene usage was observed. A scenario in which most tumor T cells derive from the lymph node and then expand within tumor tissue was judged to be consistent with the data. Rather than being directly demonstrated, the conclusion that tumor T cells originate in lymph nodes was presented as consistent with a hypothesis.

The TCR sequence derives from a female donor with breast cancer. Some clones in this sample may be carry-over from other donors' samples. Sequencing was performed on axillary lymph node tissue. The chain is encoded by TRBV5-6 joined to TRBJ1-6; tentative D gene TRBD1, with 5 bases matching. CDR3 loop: CASSRHGRGKQF. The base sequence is TGTGCCAGCAGCCGCCACGGGAGGGGCAAACAGTTT. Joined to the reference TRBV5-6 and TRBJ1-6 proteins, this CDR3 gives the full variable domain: DAGVTQSPTHLIKTRGQQVTLRCSPKSGHDTVSWYQQALGQGPQFIFQYYEEEERQRGNFPDRFSGHQFPNYSSELNVNALLLGDSALYLCASSRHGRGKQFGNGTRLTVT.